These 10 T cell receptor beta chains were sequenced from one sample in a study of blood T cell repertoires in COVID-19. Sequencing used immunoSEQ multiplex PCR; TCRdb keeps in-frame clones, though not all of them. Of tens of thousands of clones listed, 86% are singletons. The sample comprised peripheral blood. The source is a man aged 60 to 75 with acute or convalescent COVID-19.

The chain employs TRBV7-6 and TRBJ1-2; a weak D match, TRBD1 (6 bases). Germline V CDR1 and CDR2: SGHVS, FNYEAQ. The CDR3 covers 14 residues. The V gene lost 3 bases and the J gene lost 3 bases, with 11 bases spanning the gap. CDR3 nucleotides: TGTGCCAGCAGCTTTGGGGGCGCCGACTATGGCTACACCTTC. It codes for CASSFGGADYGYTF.

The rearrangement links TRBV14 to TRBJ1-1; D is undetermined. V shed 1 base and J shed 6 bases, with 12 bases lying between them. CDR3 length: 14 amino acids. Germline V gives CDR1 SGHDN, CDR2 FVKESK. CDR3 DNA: TGTGCCAGCAGCCAAGTTCGGGGTAACGCTGAAGCTTTCTTT. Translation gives CASSQVRGNAEAFF.

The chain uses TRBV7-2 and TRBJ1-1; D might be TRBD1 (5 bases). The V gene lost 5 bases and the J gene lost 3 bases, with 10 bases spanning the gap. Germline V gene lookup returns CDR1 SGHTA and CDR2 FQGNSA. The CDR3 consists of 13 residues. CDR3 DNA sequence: TGTGCCAGCAGCCTCGACAGATACACTGAAGCTTTCTTT. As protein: CASSLDRYTEAFF.

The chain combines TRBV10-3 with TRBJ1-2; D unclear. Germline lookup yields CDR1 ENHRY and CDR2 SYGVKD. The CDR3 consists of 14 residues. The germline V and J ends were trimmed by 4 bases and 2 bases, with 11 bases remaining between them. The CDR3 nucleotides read TGTGCCATCAGTGCACGGGGTCGGAACTATGGCTACACCTTC. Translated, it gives CAISARGRNYGYTF.

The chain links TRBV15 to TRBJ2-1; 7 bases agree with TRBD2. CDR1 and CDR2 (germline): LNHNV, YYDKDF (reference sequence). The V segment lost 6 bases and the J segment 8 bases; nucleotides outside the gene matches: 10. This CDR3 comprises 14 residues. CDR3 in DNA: TGTGCCACCAGTGCTCGGGAGGCCCTTCATGAGCAGTTCTTC. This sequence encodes CATSAREALHEQFF.

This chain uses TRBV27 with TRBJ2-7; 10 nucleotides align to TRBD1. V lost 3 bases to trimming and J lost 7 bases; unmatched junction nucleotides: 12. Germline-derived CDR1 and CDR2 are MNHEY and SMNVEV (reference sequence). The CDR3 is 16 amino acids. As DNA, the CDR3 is TGTGCCAGCAGTTTTCAGGCGAGACAGGGGGCTGGGGAGCAGTACTTC. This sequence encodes CASSFQARQGAGEQYF.

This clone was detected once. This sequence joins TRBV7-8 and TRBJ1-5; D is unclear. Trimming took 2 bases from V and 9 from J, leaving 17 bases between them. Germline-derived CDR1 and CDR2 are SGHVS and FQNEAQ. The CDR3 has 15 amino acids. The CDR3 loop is CASSLTGMVTGPQHF. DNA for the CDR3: TGTGCCAGCAGCTTAACGGGGATGGTCACGGGGCCCCAGCATTTT.

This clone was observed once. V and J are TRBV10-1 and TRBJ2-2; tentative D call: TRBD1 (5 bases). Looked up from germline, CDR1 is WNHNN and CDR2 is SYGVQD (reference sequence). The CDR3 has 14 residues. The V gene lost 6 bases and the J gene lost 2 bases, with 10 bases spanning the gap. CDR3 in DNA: TGCGCCAGCAGCGCGCAGGGAAACACCGGGGAGCTGTTTTTT. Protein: CASSAQGNTGELFF.

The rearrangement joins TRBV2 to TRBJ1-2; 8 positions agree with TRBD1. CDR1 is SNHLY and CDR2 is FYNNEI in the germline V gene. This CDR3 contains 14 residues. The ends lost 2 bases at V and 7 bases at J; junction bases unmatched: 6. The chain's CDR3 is CASSERAGGRGYTF. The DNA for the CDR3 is TGTGCCAGCAGTGAAAGGGCAGGGGGCCGTGGCTACACCTTC. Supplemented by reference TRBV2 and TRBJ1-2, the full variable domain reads EPEVTQTPSHQVTQMGQEVILRCVPISNHLYFYWYRQILGQKVEFLVSFYNNEISEKSEIFDDQFSVERPDGSNFTLKIRSTKLEDSAMYFCASSERAGGRGYTFGSGTRLTVV.

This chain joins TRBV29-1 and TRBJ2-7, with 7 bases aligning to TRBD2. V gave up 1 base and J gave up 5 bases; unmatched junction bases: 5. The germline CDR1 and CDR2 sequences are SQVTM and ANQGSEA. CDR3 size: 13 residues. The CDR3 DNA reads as TGCAGCGTTGAAGCGGGACTACGGCACGAGCAGTACTTC. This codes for CSVEAGLRHEQYF.